The 7 T cell receptor beta chains below were found in one sample sequenced in a study of OX40 agonist ivuxolimab in advanced cancers. Produced via immunoSEQ multiplex PCR; TCRdb's table is partial and in-frame only. The sample lists 80,000 to 95,000 clones, around nine tenths occurring once. The source material was CD4+ or CD8+ T cells sorted from blood, sampled in a trial of the OX40 agonist ivuxolimab. The receptors come from an adult with an advanced solid tumor such as melanoma, head and neck, liver or kidney cancer.

V and J are TRBV5-1 and TRBJ2-3; D is unclear. The germline CDR1 and CDR2 sequences are SGHRS and YFSETQ. The CDR3 covers 15 residues. Trimming cost V 1 base and J 3 bases, with 12 bases left between them. CDR3 in amino acids: CASSLRHKGTDTQYF. For the CDR3, the DNA is TGCGCCAGCAGCTTGAGGCACAAAGGGACAGATACGCAGTATTTT. The whole variable domain, remainder taken from reference TRBV5-1 and TRBJ2-3, is KAGVTQTPRYLIKTRGQQVTLSCSPISGHRSVSWYQQTPGQGLQFLFEYFSETQRNKGNFPGRFSGRQFSNSRSEMNVSTLELGDSALYLCASSLRHKGTDTQYFGPGTRLTVL.

The CDR3: CASSPRARFDTEAFF. The CDR3 DNA is TGTGCCAGCAGCCCCAGGGCGCGGTTTGACACTGAAGCTTTCTTT. The chain joins TRBV7-8 to TRBJ1-1; a possible D gene is TRBD1 (5 bases). V was shortened by 5 bases and J by 3 bases, with 16 bases between the two germline ends. Germline CDR1 is SGHVS and CDR2 is FQNEAQ. The CDR3 totals 15 residues. The whole variable domain, remainder taken from reference TRBV7-8 and TRBJ1-1, is GAGVSQSPRYKVAKRGQDVALRCDPISGHVSLFWYQQALGQGPEFLTYFQNEAQLDKSGLPSDRFFAERPEGSVSTLKIQRTQQEDSAVYLCASSPRARFDTEAFFGQGTRLTVV.

The gene calls are TRBV25-1 and TRBJ2-7, with TRBD2 matching 9 bases. CDR1 and CDR2 (germline): MGHDK, SYGVNS. The CDR3 has 16 amino acids. With 5 bases clipped from V and 7 bases from J, the junction kept 15 bases outside the gene matches. The CDR3 bases are TGTGCCAGCAGTTCGTCCTCGGCGGGGGGGAATTGGGAGCAGTACTTC. As protein: CASSSSSAGGNWEQYF.

V is TRBV18 and J is TRBJ2-5; the D gene could be TRBD1 or TRBD2 (5 bases each). V was clipped by 2 bases and J by 2 bases, with 12 bases between them. The CDR3 covers 15 residues. Germline V gives CDR1 KGHSH, CDR2 LQKENI. CDR3 DNA: TGTGCCAGCTCACCAGGGGTGGGACCGCAAGAGACCCAGTACTTC. Protein: CASSPGVGPQETQYF.

The V gene is TRBV7-2, the J gene TRBJ2-7; TRBD1 aligns across 10 bases. Germline CDR1 reads SGHTA; CDR2 reads FQGNSA. The CDR3 sequence is 14 residues long. V dropped 2 bases and J dropped 9; count of bases not matched to a gene: 7. The CDR3 loop is CASSLYGTGESQYF. CDR3 in DNA: TGTGCCAGCAGCTTATACGGGACAGGGGAGTCGCAGTACTTC.

The chain is built from TRBV7-3 and TRBJ2-5; D perhaps matches TRBD2 (5 bases). The V end was cut by 1 base, the J end by 5 bases, with 11 bases between. This CDR3 has 14 residues. Germline V lookup: CDR1 SGHTA, CDR2 FQGTGA. The CDR3 spells CASSLRTRAETQYF. CDR3 DNA sequence: TGTGCCAGCAGCTTAAGGACGAGGGCGGAGACCCAGTACTTC. Full variable domain (rest looked up from reference TRBV7-3 and TRBJ2-5): GAGVSQTPSNKVTEKGKYVELRCDPISGHTALYWYRQSLGQGPEFLIYFQGTGAADDSGLPNDRFFAVRPEGSVSTLKIQRTERGDSAVYLCASSLRTRAETQYFGPGTRLLVL.

The rearrangement links TRBV10-3 to TRBJ2-3; 13 bases map to TRBD2. This CDR3 has 17 residues. V lost 4 bases to trimming and J lost 5 bases; unmatched junction nucleotides: 9. CDR1 ENHRY and CDR2 SYGVKD come from the germline V gene. CDR3 bases: TGTGCCATCAGTGCGCGAACTAGCGGGGGGGCTGGAGATACGCAGTATTTT. Translated: CAISARTSGGAGDTQYF.